The 17 T cell receptor beta chains below come from one sample, sequenced in a study of response to subunit inactivated influenza vaccine. TCRdb reprocessed the RT-PCR reads via MiXCR and lists one record per CDR3 protein. The sample lists hundreds of thousands of distinct CDR3 sequences; under 9% were seen once. The source was PBMCs from blood, collected 23 months after vaccination. These receptors were obtained from a man between 50 and 75 years old who received an inactivated influenza vaccine.

This clonotype was observed at least ten times. This chain links TRBV7-9 with TRBJ1-5; D is perhaps TRBD1 (5 bases). CDR3 length: 13 residues. V lost 5 bases to trimming and J lost 7 bases, with 12 bases between them. The germline V gene encodes CDR1 SEHNR and CDR2 FQNEAQ (reference sequence). The DNA for the CDR3 is TGTGCCAGCAGCCTGGGACCATGGCAGCCCCAGCATTTT. It codes for CASSLGPWQPQHF.

The rearrangement joins TRBV6-1 to TRBJ2-6; D is perhaps TRBD1 or TRBD2 (5 bases each). Germline V gene sequence: CDR1 MNHNS, CDR2 SASEGT. V dropped 8 bases and J dropped 1 base, with 12 bases sitting between them. The length of the CDR3 is 15 residues. Written as DNA, the CDR3 is TGTGCCAGCCGCTCTGGGGGATCTGGGGCCAACGTCCTGACTTTC. Its translation is CASRSGGSGANVLTF.

This clonotype occurred many times. V is TRBV5-1 and J is TRBJ1-1; D gene unclear. Germline V gene sequence: CDR1 SGHRS, CDR2 YFSETQ. V lost 2 bases to trimming and J lost 3 bases, with 11 bases between them. There are 14 residues in the CDR3. CDR3 coding DNA: TGCGCCAGCAGCTTTTATTACACGGACACTGAAGCTTTCTTT. Its translation: CASSFYYTDTEAFF. Complete variable domain (other parts from reference TRBV5-1 and TRBJ1-1): KAGVTQTPRYLIKTRGQQVTLSCSPISGHRSVSWYQQTPGQGLQFLFEYFSETQRNKGNFPGRFSGRQFSNSRSEMNVSTLELGDSALYLCASSFYYTDTEAFFGQGTRLTVV.

This clonotype occurred many times. The CDR3 bases are TGCGCCAGCAGCCCCCAGGGATTAGAGACCCAGTACTTC. Translated: CASSPQGLETQYF. The chain links TRBV4-1 to TRBJ2-5; TRBD1 might be the D (5 bases). The germline gives CDR1 MGHRA, CDR2 YSYEKL. The CDR3 is 13 amino acids. The V end was cut by 4 bases, the J end by 4 bases, with 10 bases between.

This clonotype occurred many times. Here the CDR3 reads CASSPRMSYEQYF. CDR3 bases: TGTGCCAGCAGTCCGAGAATGTCTTACGAGCAGTACTTC. The genes are TRBV28 and TRBJ2-7; D unclear. V lost 5 bases, J lost 4 bases, and 12 bases lay in between. This CDR3 comprises 13 residues. The V gene's germline CDR1 is MDHEN and CDR2 SYDVKM.

The chain carries TRBV5-1 and TRBJ2-1; no clear D. Germline loops: CDR1 SGHRS, CDR2 YFSETQ. Trimming pared 1 base from V and 4 bases from J, leaving 6 bases between. This CDR3 spans 13 amino acids. The CDR3 region has the DNA TGCGCCAGCAGCTTGATGGGGTACAATGAGCAGTTCTTC. Translating gives CASSLMGYNEQFF. The full variable domain, in which reference TRBV5-1 and TRBJ2-1 provide the parts outside the CDR3, is KAGVTQTPRYLIKTRGQQVTLSCSPISGHRSVSWYQQTPGQGLQFLFEYFSETQRNKGNFPGRFSGRQFSNSRSEMNVSTLELGDSALYLCASSLMGYNEQFFGPGTRLTVL.

The V and J genes are TRBV7-2 and TRBJ1-6; D is undetermined. The CDR3 has 14 amino acids. V gave up 1 base and J gave up 8 bases, with 9 bases separating them. The germline gives CDR1 SGHTA, CDR2 FQGNSA. CDR3: CASSLVGLDSPLHF. For the CDR3, the DNA is TGTGCCAGCAGCTTAGTTGGCTTGGATTCACCCCTCCACTTT.

The V call is TRBV2, the J call TRBJ2-7; 8 bases match TRBD2. This CDR3 has 15 residues. Trimming took 2 bases from V and 4 from J; bases not matched to a gene: 7. Germline assignment: CDR1 SNHLY and CDR2 FYNNEI. CDR3 sequence: CASSESSGGSYEQYF. CDR3 DNA sequence: TGTGCCAGCAGTGAATCTTCGGGAGGGTCATACGAGCAGTACTTC.

This clonotype came up many times. The genes are TRBV5-1 and TRBJ1-3, with a possible D match to TRBD1 (5 bases). Trimming took off 4 bases at V and 0 bases at J, with 17 bases between the two ends. Germline V gene sequence: CDR1 SGHRS, CDR2 YFSETQ. CDR3 length: 17 residues. CDR3 in amino acids: CASSGGERYGSGNTIYF. In nucleotides, the CDR3 is TGCGCCAGCAGCGGGGGGGAACGGTACGGCTCTGGAAACACCATATATTTT.

A few counts support this clonotype. The chain is built from TRBV5-1 and TRBJ1-1; the match to TRBD1 covers 11 bases. Germline V CDR1 and CDR2: SGHRS, YFSETQ. The ends lost 4 bases at V and 4 bases at J; junction bases unmatched: 6. This CDR3 region has 15 residues. DNA of the CDR3: TGCGCCAGCAGCCCTCTCGGGACAGGGGGCACTGAAGCTTTCTTT. Its protein is CASSPLGTGGTEAFF.

At least ten counts were recorded for this clonotype. The chain uses TRBV20-1 and TRBJ1-4; 7 nucleotides agree with TRBD1. The CDR3 loop spans 13 amino acids. Losses at the gene ends were 5 bases for V and 4 bases for J; bases not matched to a gene: 4. Germline values: CDR1 DFQATT, CDR2 SNEGSKA (reference sequence). This chain's CDR3 is CSARDSRNEKLFF. In DNA, the CDR3 is TGCAGTGCTCGGGACAGCCGTAATGAAAAACTGTTTTTT.

This rearrangement joins TRBV12-3 or TRBV12-4 to TRBJ1-5, with TRBD1 as a possible D gene (5 bases). The CDR3 is 13 amino acids. V lost 5 bases to trimming and J lost 5 bases, with 10 bases between them. CDR3 nucleotide sequence: TGTGCCAGCAGTACGGACACCCATCAGCCCCAGCATTTT. Translation gives CASSTDTHQPQHF.

J is TRBJ2-7 and V is TRBV5-1; D is undetermined. Germline V lookup: CDR1 SGHRS, CDR2 YFSETQ. Between the trimmed V and J ends, which lost 4 bases and 4 bases, there was a span of 15 bases. The CDR3 runs 14 residues. CDR3 amino acids: CASSLQTSTYEQYF. The DNA of the CDR3 is TGCGCCAGCAGCCTACAGACGTCTACTTACGAGCAGTACTTC.

There are a few counts of this clonotype. V gene TRBV18 combines with J gene TRBJ2-1; no clear D gene. Per germline, CDR1 KGHSH and CDR2 LQKENI. The CDR3 spans 13 residues. V dropped 5 bases and J dropped 5 bases, with 10 bases sitting between them. The chain's CDR3 is CASSILLDNEQFF. In nucleotides, the CDR3 is TGTGCCAGCTCAATACTGCTAGACAATGAGCAGTTCTTC.

This clonotype was detected ten times or more. The gene calls are TRBV5-1 and TRBJ2-1; a possible D gene is TRBD2 (6 bases). This CDR3 spans 14 amino acids. Trimming took off 4 bases at V and 0 bases at J, with 8 bases between the two ends. Germline V gene data show CDR1 as SGHRS and CDR2 as YFSETQ. As DNA, the CDR3 is TGCGCCAGCAGCATCGGGAGCTCCTACAATGAGCAGTTCTTC. This encodes CASSIGSSYNEQFF.

The table lists this clonotype with a few counts. This chain uses TRBV15 with TRBJ2-1; D is perhaps TRBD1 or TRBD2 (5 bases each). The CDR3 length is 16 residues. Germline V gene lookup returns CDR1 LNHNV and CDR2 YYDKDF (reference sequence). The V end lost 0 bases, the J end lost 5 bases, and 14 bases lay between the germline ends. The CDR3 region is CATSRDGTVRNNEQFF. The CDR3 DNA follows: TGTGCCACCAGCAGAGATGGGACGGTGAGAAACAATGAGCAGTTCTTC. The variable domain in full, with the rest retrieved from reference TRBV15 and TRBJ2-1, is DAMVIQNPRYQVTQFGKPVTLSCSQTLNHNVMYWYQQKSSQAPKLLFHYYDKDFNNEADTPDNFQSRRPNTSFCFLDIRSPGLGDTAMYLCATSRDGTVRNNEQFFGPGTRLTVL.

This clonotype was counted between two and nine times. This chain links TRBV5-1 with TRBJ2-2, with D tentatively TRBD1 (6 bases). The CDR3 is 15 residues long. V was trimmed by 1 base and J by 5 bases, leaving 12 bases between them. Germline CDR1 SGHRS, CDR2 YFSETQ. The CDR3 DNA is TGCGCCAGCAGCTTGTCGCCGGGACAAACCGGGGAGCTGTTTTTT. This sequence encodes CASSLSPGQTGELFF.